This T cell receptor beta chain was observed in a study of cytomegalovirus exposure and HLA in healthy donors. Study information: A prior study identified 117 million unique TCR beta sequences from around 180 million T cells.

Germline V lookup: CDR1 LGHNA, CDR2 YNFKEQ. Deletions cut 0 bases from V and 11 bases from J, with 10 bases between. The CDR3 covers 12 residues. The PCR made use of 60 Vbeta and 13 Jbeta primers. Repertoires were generated with immunoSEQ multiplex PCR, while TCRdb's copy carries only in-frame clones and drops some. The sample contains 60,000 to 70,000 clones, 55% to 70% of which appear only once. Whole-study results and caveats: Investigators reported under 200 TCR beta chains as tied to cytomegalovirus. Certain indistinguishable V segments, among them TRBV6-2 and TRBV6-3, were excluded. The study assumed roughly uniform donor sequencing depth for presence/absence analyses.

A remark on this clone: Antigen: not known.

This rearrangement joins TRBV4-2 to TRBJ1-1; possibly TRBD1 for D (6 bases). Material: PBMCs. This TCR was sampled from a woman between 50 and 59 years old in good health and CMV-seronegative. The CDR3 DNA reads TGTGCCAGCAGCCAAGACAGGGGCTGGGCTTTCTTT. It specifies CASSQDRGWAFF.